A selection of T cell receptor beta chains follows, all from one sample in a study of blood T cells in healthy people across ages. TCRdb passed the 5' RACE reads through MiXCR, listing each CDR3 protein once. This sample has roughly 730,000 distinct CDR3 sequences; roughly three fifths occur once, and the top ten carry around 24%. Sequencing used blood. These receptors all stem from a man aged 40-49 years in good health. Each CDR3 is given with its conserved first and last residue. Fields, in order: clone size, J gene, V gene, D gene, CDR3 protein, CDR3 DNA. A D gene is named only where the DNA matches it firmly. The size field is filled for only some rows; it gives once, few, many or a size class.

>few|TRBJ1-2|TRBV7-2|-
CASSPKPGRNAFNYGYTF
TGTGCCAGCAGCCCGAAACCGGGAAGAAACGCGTTCAACTATGGCTACACCTTC
>few|TRBJ2-5|TRBV12-1|-
CASSTRRAGVKIQETQYF
TGTGCCAGCAGCACCCGTCGAGCGGGGGTAAAAATTCAAGAGACCCAGTACTTC
>few|TRBJ2-3|TRBV29-1|-
CSVGRLGDTQYF
TGCAGCGTTGGTCGGCTAGGGGATACGCAGTATTTT
>-|TRBJ2-1|TRBV7-2|TRBD2
CASSSGTSGGYEQFF
TGTGCCAGCAGCTCGGGGACTAGCGGCGGCTATGAGCAGTTCTTC
>few|TRBJ2-1|TRBV6-5|TRBD2
CASLRTGAGAYNEQFF
TGTGCCAGCCTCAGGACCGGAGCGGGAGCCTACAATGAGCAGTTCTTC
>few|TRBJ2-7|TRBV5-6|TRBD1
CASSQDRYLYEQYF
TGTGCCAGCAGTCAGGACAGGTACCTTTACGAGCAGTACTTC
>-|TRBJ1-1|TRBV19|-
CASSVTANTEAFF
TGTGCCAGTAGTGTCACAGCGAACACTGAAGCTTTCTTT
>-|TRBJ2-1|TRBV7-2|-
CASVSGNNEQFF
TGTGCCAGCGTTAGCGGAAACAATGAGCAGTTCTTC
>-|TRBJ1-4|TRBV12-3/TRBV12-4|TRBD1
CASSPRQGMNEKLFF
TGTGCCAGCAGTCCTCGACAGGGAATGAATGAAAAACTGTTTTTT
>-|TRBJ2-2|TRBV5-1|-
CASTEFRGQSNTGELFF
TGCGCCAGCACCGAATTTAGAGGACAGAGTAACACCGGGGAGCTGTTTTTT
>-|TRBJ2-7|TRBV7-2|-
CASSFTDPNEQYF
TGTGCCAGCAGCTTTACAGACCCAAACGAGCAGTACTTC
>-|TRBJ2-1|TRBV15|TRBD2
CATSRSPRGGEDEQFF
TGTGCCACCAGCAGGTCCCCCCGCGGGGGGGAAGATGAGCAGTTCTTC
>-|TRBJ1-1|TRBV20-1|TRBD1
CSARPGGTGTEAFF
TGCAGTGCTAGGCCGGGGGGGACAGGGACTGAAGCTTTCTTT
>-|TRBJ2-7|TRBV5-5|TRBD1
CASNFVGTGNYEQYF
TGTGCCAGTAACTTTGTGGGGACAGGGAACTACGAGCAGTACTTC
>-|TRBJ1-2|TRBV6-2/TRBV6-3|-
CASSWGNYGYTF
TGTGCCAGCAGTTGGGGTAACTATGGCTACACCTTC
>-|TRBJ1-1|TRBV29-1|-
CSVYQVPTEAFF
TGCAGCGTTTATCAGGTCCCCACTGAAGCTTTCTTT
>many|TRBJ2-5|TRBV5-1|TRBD1
CASSGRSGTDQETQYF
TGCGCCAGCAGCGGTCGATCCGGGACAGACCAAGAGACCCAGTACTTC
>-|TRBJ2-5|TRBV11-3|TRBD2
CASSLLAGRHFPQYF
TGTGCCAGCAGTTTATTAGCGGGAAGACATTTCCCCCAGTACTTC
>few|TRBJ1-2|TRBV11-1|-
CASTETGRGYTF
TGTGCCAGCACCGAAACAGGGCGAGGCTACACCTTC
>-|TRBJ2-1|TRBV7-9|TRBD2
CASSATSGGAVNEQFF
TGTGCCAGCAGCGCCACTAGCGGGGGGGCCGTCAATGAGCAGTTCTTC
>-|TRBJ2-7|TRBV5-1|-
CASRSSLGADSSYEQYF
TGCGCCAGCAGATCATCACTGGGAGCGGATAGCTCCTACGAGCAGTACTTC